The 27 T cell receptor beta chains in this list originate from one sample, sequenced in a study of technical replicates of blood from a handful of donors. Libraries were prepared by immunoSEQ multiplex PCR; TCRdb keeps only in-frame clonotypes and omits some of them. There are nearly 90,000 clones in the sample; just under 95% occur only once, and under 0.35% lies in the top ten. Source material: T cells isolated from PBMCs. The receptors come from a human donor in good health.

This clone was detected once. V is TRBV6-6 and J is TRBJ2-1; D gene ambiguous. The V end lost 2 bases, the J end lost 1 base, and 9 bases lay between the germline ends. The CDR3 is made up of 15 amino acids. Germline V gene data show CDR1 as MNHNY and CDR2 as SVGAGI (reference sequence). CDR3 bases: TGTGCCAGCAGTTACGGGCCAGTGTCCTACAATGAGCAGTTCTTC. The encoded protein is CASSYGPVSYNEQFF.

The chain links TRBV15 to TRBJ2-7; no firm D call. Deletions cut 0 bases from V and 7 bases from J, with 13 bases between. Per the germline V gene, CDR1 is LNHNV and CDR2 is YYDKDF (reference sequence). There are 14 residues in the CDR3. The CDR3 reads CATSRDAAEEEQYF. The CDR3 nucleotides are TGTGCCACCAGCAGAGACGCGGCCGAGGAGGAGCAGTACTTC.

The rearrangement uses TRBV2 and TRBJ1-4; D perhaps matches TRBD1 (6 bases). With 5 bases removed from V and 5 bases from J, the gap between germline ends came to 18 bases. This CDR3 has 16 residues. Germline V lookup: CDR1 SNHLY, CDR2 FYNNEI. The CDR3 DNA is TGTGCCAGCAGTTCTTCAAGGGGCAGGGGAAATGAAAAACTGTTTTTT. Its translation is CASSSSRGRGNEKLFF.

V and J are TRBV5-1 and TRBJ2-2; 9 bases are shared with TRBD1. Trimming cost V 0 bases and J 5 bases; bases outside gene matches: 2. There are 15 residues in the CDR3. Germline V gene data show CDR1 as SGHRS and CDR2 as YFSETQ. DNA for the CDR3: TGCGCCAGCAGCTTGGGGGACAGGGATACCGGGGAGCTGTTTTTT. It encodes CASSLGDRDTGELFF. The variable domain in full, with the rest retrieved from reference TRBV5-1 and TRBJ2-2, is KAGVTQTPRYLIKTRGQQVTLSCSPISGHRSVSWYQQTPGQGLQFLFEYFSETQRNKGNFPGRFSGRQFSNSRSEMNVSTLELGDSALYLCASSLGDRDTGELFFGEGSRLTVL.

The chain is built from TRBV6-6 and TRBJ2-2; tentative D call: TRBD2 (6 bases). Trimming stripped 11 bases from V and 4 bases from J, with 23 bases between. CDR1 is MNHNY, CDR2 SVGAGI, per germline (reference sequence). CDR3 length: 16 residues. CDR3 protein: CAAGRGIVRSTGELFF. In DNA, the CDR3 is TGTGCCGCGGGTCGGGGGATTGTCAGGTCCACCGGGGAGCTGTTTTTT.

This rearrangement joins TRBV11-3 to TRBJ2-1; tentative D call: TRBD2 (5 bases). The CDR3 is made up of 15 amino acids. Trimming took off 0 bases at V and 4 bases at J, with 10 bases between the two ends. CDR1 and CDR2 (germline): SGHNT, YENEEA. CDR3 region: CASSLDRGLYNEQFF. CDR3 nucleotides: TGTGCCAGCAGCTTAGATCGAGGGCTTTACAATGAGCAGTTCTTC.

The V and J genes are TRBV7-8 and TRBJ2-7, with a possible D match to TRBD1 (5 bases). Per the germline V gene, CDR1 is SGHVS and CDR2 is FQNEAQ. V was shortened by 2 bases and J by 2 bases, with 10 bases between the two germline ends. The CDR3 is 14 residues long. CDR3 sequence reads: CASSLTGAPYEQYF. The CDR3 DNA is TGTGCCAGCAGCTTAACTGGGGCGCCCTACGAGCAGTACTTC.

V and J are TRBV7-9 and TRBJ2-7; TRBD2 matches 10 bases. This CDR3 has 15 amino acids. Trimming took 6 bases from V and 4 from J; bases not matched to a gene: 9. Germline V CDR1 and CDR2: SEHNR, FQNEAQ (reference sequence). The CDR3 DNA reads TGTGCCAGCAGTGCCCCCGGGACTAGCGCGTACGAGCAGTACTTC. Translating gives CASSAPGTSAYEQYF. The whole variable domain, remainder taken from reference TRBV7-9 and TRBJ2-7, is DTGVSQNPRHKITKRGQNVTFRCDPISEHNRLYWYRQTLGQGPEFLTYFQNEAQLEKSRLLSDRFSAERPKGSFSTLEIQRTEQGDSAMYLCASSAPGTSAYEQYFGPGTRLTVT.

V is TRBV7-2 and J is TRBJ2-2; D is undetermined. With 5 bases removed from V and 6 bases from J, the gap between germline ends came to 10 bases. Germline V gene data show CDR1 as SGHTA and CDR2 as FQGNSA. CDR3 size: 13 residues. CDR3 sequence reads: CASSRDIAGELFF. CDR3 nucleotide sequence: TGTGCCAGCAGCCGAGATATCGCCGGGGAGCTGTTTTTT.

The CDR3 region has the DNA TGTGCCAGCAGTTACTCGATTATAGACGAGCAGTACTTC. It translates to CASSYSIIDEQYF. This chain uses TRBV6-5 with TRBJ2-7; no firm D call. Per germline, CDR1 MNHEY and CDR2 SVGAGI. CDR3 size: 13 residues. The V end was cut by 0 bases, the J end by 5 bases, with 8 bases between.

The CDR3 DNA is TGTGCCAGCAGCTCGAGATCAGCGGGCCCATGGAATGAGCAGTTCTTC. Translation: CASSSRSAGPWNEQFF. The chain has TRBV11-3 and TRBJ2-1; D may be TRBD2 (6 bases). V dropped 4 bases and J dropped 7 bases, with 20 bases sitting between them. CDR3 size: 16 residues. Germline V CDR1 and CDR2: SGHNT, YENEEA.

V usage is TRBV27 and J usage is TRBJ1-1; unclear D gene. CDR3 length: 17 amino acids. The V and J ends lost 10 bases and 7 bases respectively, with 31 bases between them. Germline CDR1 and CDR2: MNHEY and SMNVEV (reference sequence). The DNA of the CDR3 is TGTGCCATCGCGGCCTTGGGCCCGGGAAGGCTGGGAAATGAAGCTTTCTTT. Translated: CAIAALGPGRLGNEAFF.

The DNA for the CDR3 is TGTGCCCGACAGGGGGGGCGGTCGGCAGATACGCAGTATTTT. As protein: CARQGGRSADTQYF. The chain is built from TRBV30 and TRBJ2-3; TRBD1 matches at 9 bases. V was clipped by 8 bases and J by 4 bases; unmatched bases: 10. This CDR3 comprises 14 residues. Germline V lookup: CDR1 GTSNPN, CDR2 SVGIG (reference sequence).

The J gene is TRBJ2-1, the V gene TRBV4-1; TRBD2 matches at 15 bases. Germline CDR1 and CDR2: MGHRA and YSYEKL. The V segment lost 2 bases and the J segment 1 base; nucleotides outside the gene matches: 9. The CDR3 length is 20 residues. CDR3 sequence (DNA): TGCGCCAGCAGCCAAATACCGGGACTAGCGGGAGGAGGATCCTACAATGAGCAGTTCTTC. It translates to CASSQIPGLAGGGSYNEQFF.

The rearrangement uses TRBV5-4 and TRBJ1-4; TRBD1 is a possible D gene (5 bases). Germline CDR1 and CDR2: SGHNT and YYREEE (reference sequence). The CDR3 is made up of 13 amino acids. V shed 4 bases and J shed 8 bases, with 12 bases lying between them. CDR3 residues: CASSPREGEKLFF. The CDR3 DNA follows: TGTGCCAGCAGCCCAAGGGAGGGGGAAAAACTGTTTTTT.

The chain is built from TRBV4-1 and TRBJ2-7; D ambiguous. Deletions cut 3 bases from V and 5 bases from J, with 14 bases between. CDR3 length: 14 residues. CDR1 MGHRA and CDR2 YSYEKL come from the germline V gene. The DNA of the CDR3 is TGCGCCAGCAGCCAGGAGTTCCCAGTGGACGAGCAGTACTTC. Amino acid sequence: CASSQEFPVDEQYF.

This chain connects TRBV2 to TRBJ2-7; weak D call: TRBD2 (5 bases). This CDR3 is built from 14 residues. Per the germline V gene, CDR1 is SNHLY and CDR2 is FYNNEI. With 1 base removed from V and 3 bases from J, the gap between germline ends came to 10 bases. As DNA, the CDR3 is TGTGCCAGCAGTGAAGGCATGGGAGTCTACGAGCAGTACTTC. Protein: CASSEGMGVYEQYF.

V usage is TRBV15 and J usage is TRBJ2-7; TRBD2 might be the D (6 bases). Trimming cost V 1 base and J 5 bases, with 18 bases left between them. Germline-derived CDR1 and CDR2 are LNHNV and YYDKDF (reference sequence). The CDR3 extends over 16 amino acids. The CDR3 loop is CATSRVKNWGENEQYF. CDR3 in DNA: TGTGCCACCAGCAGAGTGAAGAACTGGGGGGAAAACGAGCAGTACTTC.

The rearrangement joins TRBV4-1 to TRBJ1-2; D not certain. The CDR3 loop spans 13 amino acids. Looked up from germline, CDR1 is MGHRA and CDR2 is YSYEKL. Trimming cost V 1 base and J 8 bases, with 11 bases left between them. The CDR3 bases are TGCGCCAGCAGCCAAGGGACTCTCCGGGGCTACACCTTC. This encodes CASSQGTLRGYTF.

V gene TRBV4-1 combines with J gene TRBJ2-1; 13 positions agree with TRBD2. In germline, CDR1 is MGHRA, CDR2 YSYEKL. The CDR3 runs 16 residues. Germline trimming cut 3 bases from V and 8 bases from J; bases unmatched to any gene: 7. DNA for the CDR3: TGCGCCAGCAGCCAGCCACTAGCGGGAGGGCCCTATGAGCAGTTCTTC. It is translated as CASSQPLAGGPYEQFF.

The chain links TRBV7-9 to TRBJ1-5; TRBD1 matches at 8 bases. V shed 4 bases and J 8 bases; nucleotides not matched to a gene: 7. The CDR3 runs 14 residues. CDR1 SEHNR and CDR2 FQNEAQ come from the germline V gene (reference sequence). CDR3 nucleotides: TGTGCCAGCAGCTGGGCTGACAGGGGTGAGCCCCAGCATTTT. This codes for CASSWADRGEPQHF.

V and J are TRBV21-1 and TRBJ1-1. TRBV21-1 is listed as a pseudogene. The CDR3 extends over 16 amino acids. CDR3 residues: CASSKALWRPNTEAFF. CDR3 coding DNA: TGTGCCAGCAGCAAAGCGCTTTGGCGGCCAAACACTGAAGCTTTCTTT.

The V gene is TRBV4-2, the J gene TRBJ2-7; TRBD2 matches 11 bases. Germline CDR1 reads LGHNA; CDR2 reads YNFKEQ. J was trimmed by 0 bases and V by 1 base; bases with no gene match: 5. The CDR3 is 17 residues long. This CDR3 reads CASSQGGLADNSYEQYF. In DNA, the CDR3 is TGTGCCAGCAGCCAAGGGGGACTAGCGGATAACTCCTACGAGCAGTACTTC.

The chain joins TRBV5-1 to TRBJ2-7; 9 nucleotides agree with TRBD1. Germline-derived CDR1 and CDR2 are SGHRS and YFSETQ. The CDR3 covers 15 residues. Unmatched junction bases numbered 8, after V lost 4 bases and J lost 3 bases. The CDR3 DNA reads TGCGCCAGCAGCACGGACTCGGGACAGGGCTACGAGCAGTACTTC. As protein: CASSTDSGQGYEQYF.

The chain couples TRBV5-6 to TRBJ2-7, with TRBD2 matching over 10 bases. There are 18 residues in the CDR3. Germline lookup yields CDR1 SGHDT and CDR2 YYEEEE. V gave up 2 bases and J gave up 0 bases; unmatched junction bases: 11. The CDR3, as DNA: TGTGCCAGCAGCTTTGAAAGAGTTAGCGGGAGGTACTCCTACGAGCAGTACTTC. It specifies CASSFERVSGRYSYEQYF. The full variable domain, its missing parts supplied by reference TRBV5-6 and TRBJ2-7, is DAGVTQSPTHLIKTRGQQVTLRCSPKSGHDTVSWYQQALGQGPQFIFQYYEEEERQRGNFPDRFSGHQFPNYSSELNVNALLLGDSALYLCASSFERVSGRYSYEQYFGPGTRLTVT.

This chain uses TRBV7-9 with TRBJ2-7; 13 nucleotides agree with TRBD2. V dropped 3 bases and J dropped 1; count of bases not matched to a gene: 3. This CDR3 comprises 16 residues. Germline CDR1 and CDR2: SEHNR and FQNEAQ (reference sequence). Written as DNA, the CDR3 is TGTGCCAGCAGCTTCTTGGGACTAGCGGGATCCTACGAGCAGTACTTC. The encoded protein is CASSFLGLAGSYEQYF.

V is TRBV9 and J is TRBJ1-3; the match to TRBD1 covers 10 bases. The trim removed 3 bases at V and 8 bases at J, leaving 8 bases unmatched. The CDR3 covers 15 residues. Per germline, CDR1 SGDLS and CDR2 YYNGEE. The CDR3 loop is CASSARDRGVDTIYF. In nucleotides, the CDR3 is TGTGCCAGCAGCGCCCGGGACAGGGGAGTAGACACCATATATTTT.